This T cell receptor (beta chain) was captured in a study of CD8 T cells in ankylosing spondylitis. The study's findings and limits: Disease-linked clones bore a CD8+ phenotype, appearing relatively rarely in peripheral blood.

Comments on this clonotype: Its antigen is undetermined.

The germline gives CDR1 SQVTM, CDR2 ANQGSEA. The CDR3 has 11 residues. V was cut by 8 bases and J by 9 bases, with 14 bases left in between. Library preparation for TCR beta used quantitative 5'-RACE with molecular barcodes. TCRdb reanalysed the 5' RACE reads using MiXCR and keeps one entry per CDR3 protein. The sample consists of approximately 300,000 distinct CDR3 sequences, less than 25% of them appearing once. The sequencing input was blood, either unsorted or a sorted T cell fraction (not recorded which). The receptor was isolated from a female donor with ankylosing spondylitis or in good health (not recorded which). The V call is TRBV29-1, the J call TRBJ2-1; D gene unclear. Here the CDR3 DNA reads TGCAGCTCTGGGGTAGGCAGTGAGCAGTTCTTC. Encoded protein: CSSGVGSEQFF.